Presented here are 32 T cell receptor beta chains from one specimen sequenced in a study of cytotoxic CD8 clonotypes in ibrutinib-treated CLL. Data came from immunoSEQ multiplex PCR; TCRdb stores just in-frame clones and leaves some out. The table shows over 200,000 clones, with 75% to 80% occurring only once. The sample in question was PBMCs, obtained after 12 months of ibrutinib treatment. Source of these receptors: a human donor with chronic lymphocytic leukemia.

The chain combines TRBV30 with TRBJ1-6, with D possibly TRBD1 on 5 matching bases. The CDR3 runs 15 residues. CDR1 GTSNPN and CDR2 SVGIG come from the germline V gene (reference sequence). The germline V and J ends were trimmed by 0 bases and 9 bases, with 15 bases remaining between them. CDR3 region: CAWSVLTGGSSPLHF. The CDR3 DNA sequence: TGTGCCTGGAGTGTACTTACAGGCGGTAGTTCACCCCTCCACTTT. Drawing the rest from reference TRBV30 and TRBJ1-6, the complete variable domain is SQTIHQWPATLVQPVGSPLSLECTVEGTSNPNLYWYRQAAGRGLQLLFYSVGIGQISSEVPQNLSASRPQDRQFILSSKKLLLSDSGFYLCAWSVLTGGSSPLHFGNGTRLTVT.

The chain uses TRBV5-4 and TRBJ2-3; D might be TRBD2 (6 bases). CDR1 is SGHNT and CDR2 is YYREEE in the germline V gene (reference sequence). CDR3 length: 14 residues. Between the trimmed V and J ends, which lost 3 bases and 2 bases, there was a span of 10 bases. CDR3 sequence (DNA): TGTGCCAGCAGCTATAGCGGCTCCACAGATACGCAGTATTTT. Translated: CASSYSGSTDTQYF. The whole variable domain, filled in from reference TRBV5-4 and TRBJ2-3, reads ETGVTQSPTHLIKTRGQQVTLRCSSQSGHNTVSWYQQALGQGPQFIFQYYREEENGRGNFPPRFSGLQFPNYSSELNVNALELDDSALYLCASSYSGSTDTQYFGPGTRLTVL.

V usage is TRBV7-9 and J usage is TRBJ1-2, with unresolved D. Trimming removed 3 bases at V and 7 bases at J, with 18 bases between. There are 15 residues in the CDR3. The germline gives CDR1 SEHNR, CDR2 FQNEAQ (reference sequence). As DNA, the CDR3 is TGTGCCAGCAGCTTTCCGTGGTCTCGAGGCGCTGGCTACACCTTC. Its translation is CASSFPWSRGAGYTF.

The table lists this clone with many counts. The chain recombines TRBV11-2 with TRBJ2-2; D uncertain. The CDR3 covers 12 residues. Trimming cost V 4 bases and J 4 bases, with 4 bases left between them. Germline CDR1 and CDR2: SGHAT and FQNNGV. The CDR3 DNA is TGTGCCAGCAGCTGGGGCACCGGGGAGCTGTTTTTT. Encoded protein: CASSWGTGELFF.

This clone rates as medium-sized. The chain couples TRBV6-4 to TRBJ2-2, with D uncertain. The CDR3 sequence is 14 residues long. CDR1 and CDR2 from the germline V gene are MRHNA and SNTAGT. Trimming removed 4 bases from V and 4 bases from J, with 10 bases in between. CDR3 sequence: CASSAGSTTGELFF. The DNA for the CDR3 is TGTGCCAGCAGTGCGGGCAGTACCACCGGGGAGCTGTTTTTT.

V and J are TRBV5-1 and TRBJ2-2, with 10 bases identical to TRBD2. The CDR3 has 16 residues. Germline V lookup: CDR1 SGHRS, CDR2 YFSETQ. V lost 4 bases, J lost 4 bases, and 7 bases stayed unmatched. CDR3: CASSGTSASLTGELFF. The CDR3, as DNA: TGCGCCAGCAGCGGGACTAGCGCCTCCCTCACCGGGGAGCTGTTTTTT.

This clone was seen only once. The V gene is TRBV7-9, the J gene TRBJ2-7; 9 nucleotides agree with TRBD2. This CDR3 comprises 16 residues. The germline gives CDR1 SEHNR, CDR2 FQNEAQ (reference sequence). The junction had 11 bases not matched to a gene; V was cut back by 3 bases and J by 5 bases. In DNA form, the CDR3 reads TGTGCCAGCAGCTTCAGTTTTAGCGGGAGCACCCACGAGCAGTACTTC. Amino acid sequence: CASSFSFSGSTHEQYF. The full variable domain, with the rest looked up from reference TRBV7-9 and TRBJ2-7, is DTGVSQNPRHKITKRGQNVTFRCDPISEHNRLYWYRQTLGQGPEFLTYFQNEAQLEKSRLLSDRFSAERPKGSFSTLEIQRTEQGDSAMYLCASSFSFSGSTHEQYFGPGTRLTVT.

The chain joins TRBV20-1 to TRBJ1-2; D uncertain. Trimming took 6 bases from V and 7 from J, leaving 9 bases between them. The CDR3 totals 10 residues. Germline CDR1 is DFQATT and CDR2 is SNEGSKA (reference sequence). CDR3 sequence: CSALWGGYTF. CDR3 bases: TGCAGTGCCTTATGGGGTGGCTACACCTTC.

This clone has just one count. CDR3 nucleotide sequence: TGCGCCAGCAGCTTCGGACAGGACGAGCAGTACTTC. Translation gives CASSFGQDEQYF. V usage is TRBV5-1 and J usage is TRBJ2-7; 7 positions agree with TRBD1. This CDR3 contains 12 residues. Losses at the gene ends were 2 bases for V and 5 bases for J; bases not matched to a gene: 1. Germline V lookup: CDR1 SGHRS, CDR2 YFSETQ. Variable domain in full (rest from reference TRBV5-1 and TRBJ2-7): KAGVTQTPRYLIKTRGQQVTLSCSPISGHRSVSWYQQTPGQGLQFLFEYFSETQRNKGNFPGRFSGRQFSNSRSEMNVSTLELGDSALYLCASSFGQDEQYFGPGTRLTVT.

This chain connects TRBV7-2 to TRBJ2-1, with 8 bases fitting TRBD2. J lost 8 bases, V lost 7 bases, and 7 bases had no gene match. This CDR3 is 13 amino acids long. Germline loops: CDR1 SGHTA, CDR2 FQGNSA. The chain's CDR3 is CASKRENGDEQFF. CDR3 nucleotide sequence: TGTGCCAGCAAGCGGGAGAACGGCGATGAGCAGTTCTTC.

This chain joins TRBV21-1 and TRBJ2-2; the D call TRBD2 from the table was never checked on the DNA. TRBV21-1 is a known pseudogene. The CDR3 length is 17 residues. The DNA for the CDR3 is TGTGCCAGCAGCCTGAGACCCCCTGGGAGGCCGACCGGGGAGCTGTTTTTT. Protein product: CASSLRPPGRPTGELFF.

V usage is TRBV5-1 and J usage is TRBJ2-7; D gene ambiguous. The V end lost 5 bases, the J end lost 3 bases, and 30 bases lay between the germline ends. The CDR3 loop spans 19 amino acids. Per the germline V gene, CDR1 is SGHRS and CDR2 is YFSETQ. The CDR3 sequence: CASSFPAPINTPLIYEQYF. The CDR3 DNA follows: TGCGCCAGCAGTTTCCCGGCACCAATCAACACGCCCCTTATCTACGAGCAGTACTTC. The variable domain in full, with the rest retrieved from reference TRBV5-1 and TRBJ2-7, is KAGVTQTPRYLIKTRGQQVTLSCSPISGHRSVSWYQQTPGQGLQFLFEYFSETQRNKGNFPGRFSGRQFSNSRSEMNVSTLELGDSALYLCASSFPAPINTPLIYEQYFGPGTRLTVT.

The chain recombines TRBV27 with TRBJ1-1; D perhaps matches TRBD1 (5 bases). Between the trimmed V and J ends, which lost 4 bases and 3 bases, there was a span of 12 bases. The CDR3 spans 14 residues. The germline gives CDR1 MNHEY, CDR2 SMNVEV (reference sequence). This CDR3 reads CASSSRPGDTEAFF. CDR3 sequence (DNA): TGTGCCAGCAGTTCCCGTCCGGGGGACACTGAAGCTTTCTTT.

CDR3: CASSVAVSSTDTQYF. Here the CDR3 DNA reads TGTGCCAGCAGCGTAGCGGTTTCTAGCACAGATACGCAGTATTTT. V and J are TRBV27 and TRBJ2-3, with a tentative D call TRBD2 (6 bases). Germline CDR1 is MNHEY and CDR2 is SMNVEV (reference sequence). The CDR3 covers 15 residues. The ends were cut back, 6 bases at V and 0 bases at J, with 13 bases in the middle.

Comment on this clone: Other nucleotide sequences in the sample specify the same CDR3. The chain carries TRBV27 and TRBJ1-1, with TRBD1 matching 9 bases. The V gene's germline CDR1 is MNHEY and CDR2 SMNVEV (reference sequence). This CDR3 has 15 amino acids. Trimming took 5 bases from V and 4 from J; bases not matched to a gene: 8. CDR3: CASSPLGQGGTEAFF. The CDR3 DNA reads TGTGCCAGCAGTCCATTGGGACAGGGAGGCACTGAAGCTTTCTTT.

The chain carries TRBV6-1 and TRBJ2-5; D gene ambiguous. Germline V gene sequence: CDR1 MNHNS, CDR2 SASEGT. V lost 2 bases and J lost 0, with 7 bases in between. This CDR3 contains 14 residues. CDR3 sequence reads: CASSETGYQETQYF. The CDR3 DNA is TGTGCCAGCAGTGAAACCGGGTACCAAGAGACCCAGTACTTC.

The chain couples TRBV10-1 to TRBJ2-7; 10 bases map to TRBD1. Per germline, CDR1 WNHNN and CDR2 SYGVQD (reference sequence). The length of the CDR3 is 15 residues. J gave up 4 bases and V 6 bases, and 9 bases lay outside the gene matches. The CDR3 DNA reads as TGCGCCAGCAGCACAAGACAGGGGGCCGGGTACGAGCAGTACTTC. Amino acids: CASSTRQGAGYEQYF.

The V gene is TRBV6-1, the J gene TRBJ2-5; 8 bases align to TRBD1. The CDR3 loop spans 15 amino acids. J gave up 1 base and V 5 bases, and 6 bases lay outside the gene matches. Germline lookup yields CDR1 MNHNS and CDR2 SASEGT. CDR3 DNA sequence: TGTGCCAGCAGTCCTCAAGGACAGGGCCAAGAGACCCAGTACTTC. Translated: CASSPQGQGQETQYF.

The chain links TRBV10-3 to TRBJ1-6; TRBD1 matches 8 bases. CDR1 is ENHRY, CDR2 SYGVKD, per germline. V shed 2 bases and J 10 bases; nucleotides not matched to a gene: 10. CDR3 length equals 16 residues. The CDR3: CAISEGRTGKDSPLHF. CDR3 nucleotides: TGTGCCATCAGTGAGGGGAGGACAGGGAAAGACTCACCCCTCCACTTT.

This clone was detected only a few times. This CDR3 is CSVGVNEQFF. As DNA, the CDR3 is TGCAGCGTTGGAGTCAATGAGCAGTTCTTC. The rearrangement uses TRBV29-1 and TRBJ2-1; D remains ambiguous. Per germline, CDR1 SQVTM and CDR2 ANQGSEA. V shed 4 bases and J shed 6 bases, with 4 bases lying between them. This CDR3 is built from 10 residues.

The V gene is TRBV2, the J gene TRBJ2-1, with D possibly matching TRBD2 (5 bases). CDR3 length: 15 residues. CDR1 and CDR2 from the germline V gene are SNHLY and FYNNEI. The V end lost 7 bases, the J end lost 0 bases, and 13 bases lay between the germline ends. The CDR3: CASTAEASSYNEQFF. CDR3 DNA: TGTGCCAGCACGGCGGAGGCGAGCTCCTACAATGAGCAGTTCTTC.

V is TRBV5-4 and J is TRBJ1-4, with 7 nucleotides matching TRBD1. The CDR3 consists of 14 residues. In germline, CDR1 is SGHNT, CDR2 YYREEE (reference sequence). V trimming: 4 bases; J trimming: 5 bases; junction bases outside the gene matches: 5. The CDR3, as DNA: TGTGCCAGCAGCCCGGGACAGACCAATGAAAAACTGTTTTTT. Encoded protein: CASSPGQTNEKLFF. The complete variable domain, with remaining parts taken from reference TRBV5-4 and TRBJ1-4, reads ETGVTQSPTHLIKTRGQQVTLRCSSQSGHNTVSWYQQALGQGPQFIFQYYREEENGRGNFPPRFSGLQFPNYSSELNVNALELDDSALYLCASSPGQTNEKLFFGSGTQLSVL.

The V and J genes are TRBV6-5 and TRBJ1-1, with TRBD1 as a possible D gene (5 bases). The germline gives CDR1 MNHEY, CDR2 SVGAGI. The germline V and J ends were trimmed by 0 bases and 4 bases, with 12 bases remaining between them. CDR3 length equals 15 residues. CDR3 loop: CASSYSSGGGTEAFF. Here the CDR3 DNA reads TGTGCCAGCAGTTACTCGTCAGGTGGGGGCACTGAAGCTTTCTTT.

This rearrangement joins TRBV19 to TRBJ1-2; 7 bases are a match to TRBD1. J lost 0 bases, V lost 1 base, and 8 bases had no gene match. The CDR3 runs 17 residues. CDR1 LNHDA and CDR2 SQIVND come from the germline V gene (reference sequence). The CDR3 region is CASSIAGQTSANYGYTF. The CDR3 DNA sequence: TGTGCCAGTAGTATAGCGGGACAGACATCGGCTAACTATGGCTACACCTTC.

CDR3 in amino acids: CASSEAAAQAQYF. In DNA, the CDR3 is TGTGCCAGCAGTGAAGCAGCAGCCCAGGCGCAGTATTTT. This chain joins TRBV6-1 and TRBJ2-3; D remains ambiguous. The CDR3 length is 13 residues. Germline V gene data show CDR1 as MNHNS and CDR2 as SASEGT. The V end was cut by 0 bases, the J end by 10 bases, with 11 bases between.

The genes are TRBV7-8 and TRBJ1-1; 7 nucleotides match TRBD1. CDR1 is SGHVS, CDR2 FQNEAQ, per germline. CDR3 length: 15 amino acids. The V gene end was trimmed by 3 bases and the J gene end by 10 bases; junction bases not matched to a gene: 14. The CDR3 bases are TGTGCCAGCAGCTTGCCGACAGGGAAACCCCGGGGAGCTTTCTTT. This sequence encodes CASSLPTGKPRGAFF.

This sequence joins TRBV4-1 and TRBJ1-3; D is uncertain. V dropped 1 base and J dropped 0 bases, with 7 bases sitting between them. Germline V lookup: CDR1 MGHRA, CDR2 YSYEKL. This CDR3 contains 15 residues. CDR3 nucleotides: TGCGCCAGCAGCCAAGGGCTGTACTCTGGAAACACCATATATTTT. Protein: CASSQGLYSGNTIYF.

The rearrangement links TRBV4-2 to TRBJ2-5; 8 bases match TRBD2. Germline CDR1 and CDR2: LGHNA and YNFKEQ. V shed 4 bases and J 5 bases; nucleotides not matched to a gene: 6. The CDR3 runs to 14 residues. CDR3 loop: CASSPGGLEETQYF. CDR3 nucleotides: TGTGCCAGCAGCCCGGGGGGGCTGGAGGAGACCCAGTACTTC.

This clone showed up just a few times. This chain links TRBV30 with TRBJ2-7; weak D call: TRBD1 (5 bases). In germline, CDR1 is GTSNPN, CDR2 SVGIG (reference sequence). Trimming pared 0 bases from V and 5 bases from J, leaving 8 bases between. The CDR3 has 12 residues. The CDR3 loop is CAWSVRGNEQYF. The DNA for the CDR3 is TGTGCCTGGAGTGTAAGGGGTAACGAGCAGTACTTC.

This clone was detected only once. CDR3 nucleotides: TGTGCCATCAAACCCAGGGGGGTGGACACTGAAGCTTTCTTT. Its protein is CAIKPRGVDTEAFF. The J gene is TRBJ1-1, the V gene TRBV30; 7 positions agree with TRBD1. Per germline, CDR1 GTSNPN and CDR2 SVGIG (reference sequence). The CDR3 runs 14 residues. V lost 8 bases and J lost 3; bases outside the gene matches: 12. Variable domain in full (rest from reference TRBV30 and TRBJ1-1): SQTIHQWPATLVQPVGSPLSLECTVEGTSNPNLYWYRQAAGRGLQLLFYSVGIGQISSEVPQNLSASRPQDRQFILSSKKLLLSDSGFYLCAIKPRGVDTEAFFGQGTRLTVV.

The chain has TRBV15 and TRBJ2-3, with 8 bases identical to TRBD1. The CDR3 contains 16 residues. The germline V gene has CDR1 LNHNV and CDR2 YYDKDF (reference sequence). Trimming at V came to 1 base and at J to 2 bases, leaving 5 bases not matched to a gene. The CDR3, as DNA: TGTGCCACCAGCAGAGTGGCTCAGGGGGCCACAGATACGCAGTATTTT. Residues: CATSRVAQGATDTQYF.

This clone was counted a few times. This rearrangement joins TRBV21-1 to TRBJ2-7; the D call TRBD1 from the table was never checked on the DNA. TRBV21-1 is marked as a pseudogene. The CDR3 consists of 16 residues. Here the CDR3 DNA reads TGTGCCAGCAGCCAAAGAGGCGGACAGGGCTCCTACGAGCAGTACTTC. Its protein product is CASSQRGGQGSYEQYF.